The 9 T cell receptor beta chains presented below share a single source sample, sequenced in a study of regulatory T cells in long-lasting Graves disease. Time point here: newly diagnosed GD, antithyroid drugs for less than 3 months. The TCR library was made from RNA extracted from PBMCs. Building of the TCR beta libraries involved iRepertoire HTBI primers and Arm-PCR of CDR3 regions. TCRdb re-called the multiplex PCR reads with MiXCR, one entry per CDR3 protein. This table holds about 370,000 distinct CDR3 sequences, about 14% found once. The sample here was peripheral blood mononuclear cells (PBMCs), taken at new diagnosis, from a patient treated with antithyroid drugs. All receptors come from a female donor with Graves disease.

This clonotype was observed at least ten times. The chain has TRBV29-1 and TRBJ1-1; a weak D match, TRBD1 (5 bases). Germline CDR1 and CDR2: SQVTM and ANQGSEA. The CDR3 totals 13 residues. Trimming took 3 bases from V and 11 from J, leaving 19 bases between them. The CDR3 nucleotides are TGCAGCGTTGAGGGGGACTGGGGGACGCCCGCTTTCTTT. Its translation is CSVEGDWGTPAFF.

This clonotype has ten or more counts. The chain has TRBV20-1 and TRBJ2-3, with D possibly being TRBD1 (6 bases). Trimming shortened V by 0 bases and J by 0 bases, and 13 bases separated the two germline ends. This CDR3 is 16 amino acids long. Germline V CDR1 and CDR2: DFQATT, SNEGSKA (reference sequence). The CDR3 sequence: CSARDLRQESTDTQYF. DNA for the CDR3: TGCAGTGCTAGAGACCTCAGACAGGAGAGCACAGATACGCAGTATTTT.

The V and J genes are TRBV12-3 or TRBV12-4 and TRBJ2-3; D remains unclear. This CDR3 is 17 amino acids long. V lost 5 bases and J 4 bases, leaving 22 bases between the germline ends. The CDR3 is CASSLALSLIAADTQYF. In DNA form, the CDR3 reads TGTGCCAGCAGTCTCGCCCTCTCTTTAATTGCAGCAGATACGCAGTATTTT.

The rearrangement joins TRBV3-2 to TRBJ1-2. TRBV3-2 is a pseudogene. The CDR3 covers 15 residues. CDR3 protein: CASSQETGVPYGYTF. CDR3 nucleotide sequence: TGTGCCAGCAGCCAAGAAACGGGAGTCCCCTATGGCTACACCTTC.

In the case of this clonotype: A much larger clone lies one base from this, so it may be a read error. The chain's CDR3 is CASSLGQGTHYEQFF. CDR3 coding DNA: TGTGCCAGCAGCTTGGGACAGGGAACCCATTACGAGCAGTTCTTC. V usage is TRBV7-6 and J usage is TRBJ2-1, with TRBD1 matching 9 bases. V was pared by 3 bases and J by 10 bases, with 10 bases of the junction left unmatched. CDR3 length equals 15 residues. Looked up from germline, CDR1 is SGHVS and CDR2 is FNYEAQ.

This clonotype appeared many times. V usage is TRBV7-2 and J usage is TRBJ2-5; D gene unclear. The CDR3 is 14 amino acids. V lost 5 bases and J 1 base, leaving 11 bases between the germline ends. CDR1 SGHTA and CDR2 FQGNSA come from the germline V gene. Here the CDR3 reads CASSERVPQETQYF. The DNA of the CDR3 is TGTGCCAGCAGCGAAAGGGTGCCCCAAGAGACCCAGTACTTC.

This clonotype was seen ten or more times. CDR3 amino acids: CASLENTEAFF. In nucleotides, the CDR3 is TGTGCCAGTCTCGAAAACACTGAAGCTTTCTTT. The chain carries TRBV19 and TRBJ1-1; no clear D. The V and J ends lost 8 bases and 2 bases respectively, with 6 bases between them. Germline CDR1 and CDR2: LNHDA and SQIVND (reference sequence). This CDR3 has 11 amino acids. Supplemented by reference TRBV19 and TRBJ1-1, the full variable domain reads DGGITQSPKYLFRKEGQNVTLSCEQNLNHDAMYWYRQDPGQGLRLIYYSQIVNDFQKGDIAEGYSVSREKKESFPLTVTSAQKNPTAFYLCASLENTEAFFGQGTRLTVV.

Regarding this clonotype: This likely came from a read error, as a far larger clone is one base away. The chain combines TRBV10-3 with TRBJ2-3; TRBD2 agrees at 7 bases. In germline, CDR1 is ENHRY, CDR2 SYGVKD. Losses at the gene ends were 4 bases for V and 4 bases for J; bases not matched to a gene: 8. The CDR3 is made up of 15 amino acids. CDR3 sequence reads: CAISVASGGADTQYF. The CDR3, as DNA: TGTGCCATCAGTGTGGCTAGCGGAGGGGCAGATACGCAGTATTTT.

To note about this clonotype: This sequence may be a read error, since a much larger clone differs from it by one base. This rearrangement joins TRBV30 to TRBJ2-1; a possible D gene is TRBD1 (5 bases). The J call may not be correct, given that the DNA end is closer to TRBJ2-5. The CDR3 consists of 11 residues. CDR1 is GTSNPN, CDR2 SVGIG, per germline (reference sequence). For the CDR3, the DNA is TGTGCCATAGGGGTTCGAGAGACCCAGTACTTC. It codes for CAIGVRETQYF.